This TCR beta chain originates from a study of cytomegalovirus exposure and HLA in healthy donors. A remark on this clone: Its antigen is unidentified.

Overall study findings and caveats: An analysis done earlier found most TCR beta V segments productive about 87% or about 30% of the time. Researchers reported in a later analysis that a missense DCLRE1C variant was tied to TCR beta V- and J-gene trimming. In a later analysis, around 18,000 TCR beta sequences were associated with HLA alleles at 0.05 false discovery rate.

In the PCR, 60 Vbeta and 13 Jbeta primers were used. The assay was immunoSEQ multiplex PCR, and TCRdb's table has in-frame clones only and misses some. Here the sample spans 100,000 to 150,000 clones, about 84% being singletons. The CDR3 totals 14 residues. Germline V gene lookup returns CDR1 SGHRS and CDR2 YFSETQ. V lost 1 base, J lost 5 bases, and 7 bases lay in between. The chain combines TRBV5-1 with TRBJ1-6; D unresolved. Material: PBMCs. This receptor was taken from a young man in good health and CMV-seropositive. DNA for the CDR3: TGCGCCAGCAGCTTGTCACAGAATAATTCACCCCTCCACTTT. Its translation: CASSLSQNNSPLHF.